This TCR beta chain appears in the sequencing data of a study of blood T cells in healthy people across ages. Study outcomes and limitations: TCR beta diversity tracked closely with naive T cell percentage. Older age coincided with a roughly linear decline in TCR beta diversity per million T cells. Unsorted PBMC material precluded a definitive naive versus antigen-experienced comparison.

CDR3 length: 16 amino acids. Germline CDR1 SNHLY, CDR2 FYNNEI. V lost 3 bases and J lost 11, with 25 bases in between. Combining a sample-barcoded 5' primer with a J-beta primer mix, a second PCR ran for roughly 7 to 12 cycles. In TCRdb, the 5' RACE reads were re-called with MiXCR into one record per CDR3 protein. The sample carries 1.5 million to 2 million distinct CDR3 sequences, roughly 49% recorded once. Samples each had at least 5.5 micrograms of total RNA extracted. About this clonotype itself: Its antigen remains unidentified.

The origin of this receptor is a woman aged 40 to 50 in good health. The chain combines TRBV2 with TRBJ2-5, with D possibly matching TRBD2 (6 bases). The sequencing sample was made of blood. The CDR3 nucleotides read TGTGCCAGCAGTGACCCCGGGACTTCCGCTTACAATGAGCAGTACTTC. Translation: CASSDPGTSAYNEQYF.